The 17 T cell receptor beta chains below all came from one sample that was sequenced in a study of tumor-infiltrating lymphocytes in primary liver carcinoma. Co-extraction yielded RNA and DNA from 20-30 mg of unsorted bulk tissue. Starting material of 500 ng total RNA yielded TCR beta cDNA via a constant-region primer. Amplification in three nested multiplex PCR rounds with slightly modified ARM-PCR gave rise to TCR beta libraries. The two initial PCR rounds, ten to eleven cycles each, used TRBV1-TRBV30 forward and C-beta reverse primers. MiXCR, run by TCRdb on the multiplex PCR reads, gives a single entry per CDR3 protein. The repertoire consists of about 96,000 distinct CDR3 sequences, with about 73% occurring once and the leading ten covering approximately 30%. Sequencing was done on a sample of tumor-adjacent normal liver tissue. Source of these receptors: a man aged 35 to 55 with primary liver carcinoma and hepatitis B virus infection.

The CDR3 protein is CSALLPLGHNEQFF. In nucleotides, the CDR3 is TGCAGTGCTCTTCTTCCACTAGGACACAATGAGCAGTTCTTC. The chain couples TRBV20-1 to TRBJ2-1, with D perhaps matching TRBD2 (5 bases). This CDR3 is built from 14 residues. V dropped 5 bases and J dropped 5 bases, with 16 bases sitting between them. Germline CDR1 reads DFQATT; CDR2 reads SNEGSKA (reference sequence).

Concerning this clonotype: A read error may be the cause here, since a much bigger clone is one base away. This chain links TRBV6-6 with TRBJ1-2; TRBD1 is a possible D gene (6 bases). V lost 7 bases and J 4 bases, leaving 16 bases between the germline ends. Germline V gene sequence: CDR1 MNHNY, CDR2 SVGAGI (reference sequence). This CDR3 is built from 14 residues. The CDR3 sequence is CASTTGDRIYGYTF. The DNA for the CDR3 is TGTGCCAGCACTACCGGAGACAGGATCTATGGCTACACCTTC.

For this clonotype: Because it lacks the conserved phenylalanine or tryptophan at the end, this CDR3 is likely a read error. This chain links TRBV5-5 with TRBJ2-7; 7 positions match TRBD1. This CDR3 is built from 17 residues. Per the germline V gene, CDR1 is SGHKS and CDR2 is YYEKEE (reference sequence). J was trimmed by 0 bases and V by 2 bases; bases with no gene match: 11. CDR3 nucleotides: TGTGCCAGCAGCTTCCGGGAAGGGGCAGGGGGCTCCTACGAGCAGTACCTC. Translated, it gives CASSFREGAGGSYEQYL.

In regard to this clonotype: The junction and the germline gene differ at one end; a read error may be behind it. The CDR3 reads CASSDWLAAGNNGQFF. The CDR3 DNA reads as TGTGCCAGCAGTGATTGGCTAGCGGCAGGGAACAATGGGCAGTTCTTC. This chain joins TRBV6-1 and TRBJ2-1, with 7 bases fitting TRBD2. From germline, CDR1 is MNHNS and CDR2 SASEGT. The CDR3 is 16 residues long.

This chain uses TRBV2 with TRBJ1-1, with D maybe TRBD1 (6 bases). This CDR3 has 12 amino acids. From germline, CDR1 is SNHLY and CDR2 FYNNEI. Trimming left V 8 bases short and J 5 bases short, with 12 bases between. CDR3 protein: CASYDRMTEAFF. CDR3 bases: TGTGCCAGCTATGACAGGATGACTGAAGCTTTCTTT.

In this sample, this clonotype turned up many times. CDR3 loop: CASRPAPPESEKLFF. The CDR3 DNA sequence: TGTGCCAGCAGACCGGCCCCGCCGGAAAGTGAAAAACTGTTTTTT. The chain joins TRBV6-2 or TRBV6-3 to TRBJ1-4; D uncertain. V lost 6 bases, J lost 7 bases, and 18 bases lay in between. Germline V lookup: CDR1 MNHEY, CDR2 SVGEGT. This CDR3 has 15 residues.

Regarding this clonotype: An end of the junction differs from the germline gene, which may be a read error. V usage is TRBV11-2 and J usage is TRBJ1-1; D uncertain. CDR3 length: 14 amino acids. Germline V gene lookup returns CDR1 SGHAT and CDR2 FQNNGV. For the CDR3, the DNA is TGTGTCAGCAGCTTAGAGTACGGTGCCACTGAAGCTTTCTTT. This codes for CVSSLEYGATEAFF.

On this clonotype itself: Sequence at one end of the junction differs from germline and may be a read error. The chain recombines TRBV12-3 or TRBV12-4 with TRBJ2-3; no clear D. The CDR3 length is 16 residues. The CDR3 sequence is CAISLRLSRSTDTQYF. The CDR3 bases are TGTGCCATCAGTCTGAGGCTCTCCCGTAGCACAGATACGCAGTATTTT.

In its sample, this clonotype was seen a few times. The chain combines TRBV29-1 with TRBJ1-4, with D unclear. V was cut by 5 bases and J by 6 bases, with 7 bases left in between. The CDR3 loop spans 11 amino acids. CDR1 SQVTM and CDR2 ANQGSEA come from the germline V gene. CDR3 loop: CSVTKDEKLFF. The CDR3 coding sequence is TGCAGCGTTACTAAGGATGAAAAACTGTTTTTT. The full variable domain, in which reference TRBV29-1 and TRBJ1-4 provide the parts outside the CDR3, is SAVISQKPSRDICQRGTSLTIQCQVDSQVTMMFWYRQQPGQSLTLIATANQGSEATYESGFVIDKFPISRPNLTFSTLTVSNMSPEDSSIYLCSVTKDEKLFFGSGTQLSVL.

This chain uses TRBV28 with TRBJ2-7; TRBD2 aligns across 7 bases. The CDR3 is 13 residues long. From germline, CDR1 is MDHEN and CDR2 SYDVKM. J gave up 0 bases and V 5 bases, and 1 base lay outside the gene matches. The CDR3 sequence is CASSGGGSYEQYF. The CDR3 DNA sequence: TGTGCCAGCAGTGGGGGGGGCTCCTACGAGCAGTACTTC. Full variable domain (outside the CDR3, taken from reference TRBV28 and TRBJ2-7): DVKVTQSSRYLVKRTGEKVFLECVQDMDHENMFWYRQDPGLGLRLIYFSYDVKMKEKGDIPEGYSVSREKKERFSLILESASTNQTSMYLCASSGGGSYEQYFGPGTRLTVT.

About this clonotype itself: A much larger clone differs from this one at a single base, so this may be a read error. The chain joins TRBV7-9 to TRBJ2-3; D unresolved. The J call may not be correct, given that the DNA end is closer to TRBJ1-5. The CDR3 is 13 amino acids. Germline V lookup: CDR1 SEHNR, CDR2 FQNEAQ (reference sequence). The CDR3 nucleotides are TGTGCCAGCGAAAGCGAGAGCACAGATACGCAGCATTTT. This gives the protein CASESESTDTQHF.

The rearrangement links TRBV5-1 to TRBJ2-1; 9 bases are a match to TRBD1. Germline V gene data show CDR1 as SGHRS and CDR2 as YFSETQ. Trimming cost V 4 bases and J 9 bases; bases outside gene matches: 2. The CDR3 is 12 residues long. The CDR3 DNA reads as TGCGCCAGCAGCATGGACAGGGGTGAGCAGTTCTTC. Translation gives CASSMDRGEQFF.

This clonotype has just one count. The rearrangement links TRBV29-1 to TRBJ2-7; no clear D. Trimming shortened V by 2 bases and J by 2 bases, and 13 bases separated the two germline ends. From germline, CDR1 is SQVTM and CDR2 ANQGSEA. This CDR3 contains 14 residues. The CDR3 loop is CSVERSTTPYEQYF. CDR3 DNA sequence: TGCAGCGTTGAAAGGTCAACCACCCCCTACGAGCAGTACTTC.

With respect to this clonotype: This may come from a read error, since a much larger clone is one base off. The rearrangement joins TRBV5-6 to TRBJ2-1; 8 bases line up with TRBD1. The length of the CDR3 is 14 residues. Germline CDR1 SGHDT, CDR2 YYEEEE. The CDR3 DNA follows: TGTGCCAGCGGCTTGGGGACAGGCAACAATGAGCAGTTCTTC. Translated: CASGLGTGNNEQFF.

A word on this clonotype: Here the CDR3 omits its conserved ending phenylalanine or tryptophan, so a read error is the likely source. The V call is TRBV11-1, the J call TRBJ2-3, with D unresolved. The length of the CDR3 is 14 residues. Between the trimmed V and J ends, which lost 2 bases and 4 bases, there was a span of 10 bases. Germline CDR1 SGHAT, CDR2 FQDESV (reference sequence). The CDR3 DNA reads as TGTGCCAGCAGCTTATCTCCCCTAGCAGATACGCAGTATCTT. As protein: CASSLSPLADTQYL.

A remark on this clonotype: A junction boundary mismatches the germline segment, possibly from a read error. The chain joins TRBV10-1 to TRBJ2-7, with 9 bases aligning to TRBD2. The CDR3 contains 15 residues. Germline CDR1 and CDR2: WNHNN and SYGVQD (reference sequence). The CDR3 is CASSYTSGSSYERYF. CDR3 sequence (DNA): TGCGCCAGCAGTTATACTAGCGGGTCCTCCTACGAGCGGTACTTC.

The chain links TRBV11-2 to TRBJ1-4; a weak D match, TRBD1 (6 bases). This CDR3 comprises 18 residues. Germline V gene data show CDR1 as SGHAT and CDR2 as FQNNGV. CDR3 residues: CVRSLGSPPGATNEKLFF. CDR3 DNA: TGTGTCAGAAGCTTAGGATCCCCCCCAGGGGCAACTAATGAAAAACTGTTTTTT.